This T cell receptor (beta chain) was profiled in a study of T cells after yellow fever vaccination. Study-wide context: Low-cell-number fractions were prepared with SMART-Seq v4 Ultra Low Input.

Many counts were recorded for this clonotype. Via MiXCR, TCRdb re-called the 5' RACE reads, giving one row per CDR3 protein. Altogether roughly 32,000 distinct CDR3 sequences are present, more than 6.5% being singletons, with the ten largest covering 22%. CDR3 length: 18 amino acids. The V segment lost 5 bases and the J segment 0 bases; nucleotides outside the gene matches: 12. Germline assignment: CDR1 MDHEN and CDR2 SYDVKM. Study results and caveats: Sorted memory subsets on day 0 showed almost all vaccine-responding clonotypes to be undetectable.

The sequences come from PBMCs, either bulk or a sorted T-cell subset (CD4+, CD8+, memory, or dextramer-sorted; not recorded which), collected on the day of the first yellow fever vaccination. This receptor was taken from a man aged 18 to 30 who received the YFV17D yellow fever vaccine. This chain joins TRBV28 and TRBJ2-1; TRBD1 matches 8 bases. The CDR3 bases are TGTGCCAGCAGTGGGACAGGCCCTTCCGCGAGCTCCTACAATGAGCAGTTCTTC. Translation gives CASSGTGPSASSYNEQFF.